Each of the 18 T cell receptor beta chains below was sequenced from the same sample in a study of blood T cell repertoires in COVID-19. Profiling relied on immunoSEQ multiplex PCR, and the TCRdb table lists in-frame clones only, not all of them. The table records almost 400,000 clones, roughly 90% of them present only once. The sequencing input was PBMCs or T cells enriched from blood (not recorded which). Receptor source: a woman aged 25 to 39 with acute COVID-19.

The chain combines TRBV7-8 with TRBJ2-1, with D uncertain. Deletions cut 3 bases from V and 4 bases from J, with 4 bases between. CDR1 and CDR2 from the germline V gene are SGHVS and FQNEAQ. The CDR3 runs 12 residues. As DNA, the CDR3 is TGTGCCAGCAGCTTCGGTTACAATGAGCAGTTCTTC. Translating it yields CASSFGYNEQFF.

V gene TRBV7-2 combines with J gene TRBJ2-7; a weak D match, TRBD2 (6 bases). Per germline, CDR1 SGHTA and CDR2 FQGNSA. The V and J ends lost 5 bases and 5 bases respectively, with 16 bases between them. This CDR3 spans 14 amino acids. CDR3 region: CASSRGSPRDEQYF. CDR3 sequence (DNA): TGTGCCAGCAGCCGGGGGTCCCCAAGGGACGAGCAGTACTTC.

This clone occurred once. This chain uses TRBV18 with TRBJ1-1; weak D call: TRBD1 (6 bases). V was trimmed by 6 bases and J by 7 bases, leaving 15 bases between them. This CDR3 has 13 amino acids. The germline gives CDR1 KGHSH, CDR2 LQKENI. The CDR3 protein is CASSPGTYLEAFF. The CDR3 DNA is TGTGCCAGCTCCCCCGGGACATACCTTGAAGCTTTCTTT.

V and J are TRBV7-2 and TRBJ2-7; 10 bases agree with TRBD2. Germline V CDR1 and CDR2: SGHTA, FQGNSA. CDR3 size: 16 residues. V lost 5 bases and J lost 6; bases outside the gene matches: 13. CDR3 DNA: TGTGCCAGCAGCCCCCCAAGGGTAGCGGGGGGCGGCGAGCAGTACTTC. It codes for CASSPPRVAGGGEQYF.

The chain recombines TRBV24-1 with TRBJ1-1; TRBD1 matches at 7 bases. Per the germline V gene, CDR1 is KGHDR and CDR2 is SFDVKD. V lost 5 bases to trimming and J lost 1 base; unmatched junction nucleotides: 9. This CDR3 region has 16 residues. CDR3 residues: CATSGSGGGKNTEAFF. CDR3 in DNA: TGTGCCACCAGTGGCTCGGGAGGGGGCAAGAACACTGAAGCTTTCTTT.

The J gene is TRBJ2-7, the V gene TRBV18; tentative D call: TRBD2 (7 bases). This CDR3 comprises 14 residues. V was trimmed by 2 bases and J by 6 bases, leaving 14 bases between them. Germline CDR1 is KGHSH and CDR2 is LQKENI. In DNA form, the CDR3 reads TGTGCCAGCTCACCAGGACAGCGGGAACGCGAGCAGTACTTC. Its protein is CASSPGQREREQYF.

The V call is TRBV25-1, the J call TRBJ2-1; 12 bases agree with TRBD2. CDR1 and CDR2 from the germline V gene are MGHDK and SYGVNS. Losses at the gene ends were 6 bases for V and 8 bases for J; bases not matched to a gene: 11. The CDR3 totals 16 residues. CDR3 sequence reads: CASSGVTSGGTYEQFF. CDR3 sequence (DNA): TGTGCCAGCAGCGGCGTGACTAGCGGGGGAACGTATGAGCAGTTCTTC.

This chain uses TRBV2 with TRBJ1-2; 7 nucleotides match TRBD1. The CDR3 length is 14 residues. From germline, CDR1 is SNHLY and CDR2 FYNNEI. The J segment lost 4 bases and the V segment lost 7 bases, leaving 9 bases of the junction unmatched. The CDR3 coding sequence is TGTGCCAGCACTCCTCGAGGGGGCGGCTATGGCTACACCTTC. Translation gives CASTPRGGGYGYTF.

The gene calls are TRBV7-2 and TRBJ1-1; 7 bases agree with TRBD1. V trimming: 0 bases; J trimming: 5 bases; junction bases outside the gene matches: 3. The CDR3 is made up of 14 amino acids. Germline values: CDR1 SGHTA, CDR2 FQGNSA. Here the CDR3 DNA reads TGTGCCAGCAGCTTAGCGACAGGGAGTACTGAAGCTTTCTTT. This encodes CASSLATGSTEAFF.

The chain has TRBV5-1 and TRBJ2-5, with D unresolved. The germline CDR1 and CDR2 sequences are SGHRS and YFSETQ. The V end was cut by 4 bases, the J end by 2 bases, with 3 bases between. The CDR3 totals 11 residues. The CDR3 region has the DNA TGCGCCAGCAGCCAACAAGAGACCCAGTACTTC. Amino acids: CASSQQETQYF.

The CDR3 loop is CASSGPGTGGYFGGYTF. The CDR3 region has the DNA TGTGCCAGCAGTGGACCCGGGACAGGGGGCTATTTTGGTGGCTACACCTTC. The genes are TRBV25-1 and TRBJ1-2; 12 nucleotides line up with TRBD1. The CDR3 consists of 17 residues. The V and J ends lost 4 bases and 7 bases, in that order; junction bases with no gene match: 13. CDR1 MGHDK and CDR2 SYGVNS come from the germline V gene.

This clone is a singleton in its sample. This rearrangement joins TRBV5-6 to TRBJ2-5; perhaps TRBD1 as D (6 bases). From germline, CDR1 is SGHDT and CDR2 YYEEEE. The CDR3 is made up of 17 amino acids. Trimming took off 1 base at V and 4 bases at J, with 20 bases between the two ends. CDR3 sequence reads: CASSLWGLQELGETQYF. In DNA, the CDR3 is TGTGCCAGCAGCTTGTGGGGGCTACAGGAGTTAGGAGAGACCCAGTACTTC.

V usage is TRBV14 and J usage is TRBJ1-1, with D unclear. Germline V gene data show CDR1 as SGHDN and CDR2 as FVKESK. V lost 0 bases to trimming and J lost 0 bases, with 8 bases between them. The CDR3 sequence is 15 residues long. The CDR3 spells CASSQDGFVNTEAFF. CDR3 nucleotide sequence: TGTGCCAGCAGCCAAGACGGGTTTGTGAACACTGAAGCTTTCTTT.

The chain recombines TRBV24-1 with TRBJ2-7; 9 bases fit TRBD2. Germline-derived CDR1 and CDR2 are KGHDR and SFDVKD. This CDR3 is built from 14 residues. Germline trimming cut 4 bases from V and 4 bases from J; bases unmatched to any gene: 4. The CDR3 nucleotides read TGTGCCACCAGTGAGGCGGGGGGGCCTTACGAGCAGTACTTC. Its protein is CATSEAGGPYEQYF.

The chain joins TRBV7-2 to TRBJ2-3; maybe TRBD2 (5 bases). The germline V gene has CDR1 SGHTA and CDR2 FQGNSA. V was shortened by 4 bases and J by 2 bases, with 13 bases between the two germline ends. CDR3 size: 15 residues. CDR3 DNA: TGTGCCAGCAGCTCTGCTGGCGGGCACACAGATACGCAGTATTTT. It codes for CASSSAGGHTDTQYF.

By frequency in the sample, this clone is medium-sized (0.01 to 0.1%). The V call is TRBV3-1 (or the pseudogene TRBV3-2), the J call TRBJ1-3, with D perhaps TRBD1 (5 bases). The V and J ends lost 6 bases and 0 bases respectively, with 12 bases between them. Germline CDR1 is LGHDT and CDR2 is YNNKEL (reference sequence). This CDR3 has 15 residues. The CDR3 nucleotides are TGTGCCAGCAGTCCGAGGACAAGCTCTGGAAACACCATATATTTT. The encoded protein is CASSPRTSSGNTIYF.

CDR3 loop: CASSNRGGTGELFF. The CDR3 bases are TGTGCCAGTAGTAACAGGGGGGGCACCGGGGAGCTGTTTTTT. The chain couples TRBV19 to TRBJ2-2; perhaps TRBD1 as D (8 bases). In germline, CDR1 is LNHDA, CDR2 SQIVND (reference sequence). Trimming cost V 4 bases and J 4 bases, with 10 bases left between them. The CDR3 is 14 residues long.

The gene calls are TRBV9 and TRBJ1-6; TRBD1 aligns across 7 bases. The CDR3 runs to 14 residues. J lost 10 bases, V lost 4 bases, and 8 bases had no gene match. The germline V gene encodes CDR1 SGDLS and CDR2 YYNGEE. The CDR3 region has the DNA TGTGCCAGCAGCCGCACAGGGGACGGGTCACCCCTCCACTTT. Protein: CASSRTGDGSPLHF.